Listed below are T cell receptor beta chains from one sample, sequenced in a study of CD8 T cells in Susac syndrome. From the immunoSEQ multiplex PCR reads, TCRdb called clonotypes with MiXCR, one entry per CDR3 protein. The sample gives under 90,000 distinct CDR3 sequences, more than 85% of which show up once; roughly 0.46% is in the top ten. Sequencing was performed on CD8+ T cells from PBMCs. These receptors all come from a human donor with Susac syndrome. Each CDR3 is given with its conserved first and last residue. Each record gives: CDR3 DNA, CDR3 protein, J gene, clone size, V gene, D gene. A D gene is named only where the DNA matches it firmly. Only part of the rows carry a size: once, few, many, or a class if the clone is expanded.

CDR3 DNA: TGTGCCAGCAGTTTTGGCAGGGCCGGCTACACCTTC
CDR3 protein: CASSFGRAGYTF
J gene: TRBJ1-2
clone size: -
V gene: TRBV12-3/TRBV12-4
D gene: -

CDR3 DNA: TGTGCCAGCAGCTTGGGGAGGGCGACCCAGTACTTC
CDR3 protein: CASSLGRATQYF
J gene: TRBJ2-5
clone size: -
V gene: TRBV5-6
D gene: -

CDR3 DNA: TGCAGCGTTGAAGGGCCCTATGGCTACACCTTC
CDR3 protein: CSVEGPYGYTF
J gene: TRBJ1-2
clone size: once
V gene: TRBV29-1
D gene: -

CDR3 DNA: TGTGCCAGCAGTTACCTTCCGGGAGAGGGCGAGCAGTACTTC
CDR3 protein: CASSYLPGEGEQYF
J gene: TRBJ2-7
clone size: -
V gene: TRBV6-5
D gene: -

CDR3 DNA: TGTGCCTGGACCTCCGGGATCTACAATGAGCAGTTCTTC
CDR3 protein: CAWTSGIYNEQFF
J gene: TRBJ2-1
clone size: -
V gene: TRBV30
D gene: -

CDR3 DNA: TGTGCCAGCTTAAAGTCTAATGGCTACACCTTC
CDR3 protein: CASLKSNGYTF
J gene: TRBJ1-2
clone size: -
V gene: TRBV2
D gene: -

CDR3 DNA: TGCAGCGTTGTGGAGGGGGACTCCTACGAGCAGTACTTC
CDR3 protein: CSVVEGDSYEQYF
J gene: TRBJ2-7
clone size: -
V gene: TRBV29-1
D gene: -

CDR3 DNA: TGTGCCAGCAGCTACGACACTGGGACCAACTATGGCTACACCTTC
CDR3 protein: CASSYDTGTNYGYTF
J gene: TRBJ1-2
clone size: -
V gene: TRBV7-9
D gene: -

CDR3 DNA: TGTGCCAGCAGTTCTAGCGGAGGCACAGATACGCAGTATTTT
CDR3 protein: CASSSSGGTDTQYF
J gene: TRBJ2-3
clone size: -
V gene: TRBV12-3/TRBV12-4
D gene: TRBD2

CDR3 DNA: TGCAGTGCTATACAGGGCTACGAGCAGTACTTC
CDR3 protein: CSAIQGYEQYF
J gene: TRBJ2-7
clone size: -
V gene: TRBV20-1
D gene: -

CDR3 DNA: TGTGCCAGCAGCGGCTCGAGTGAAAAACTGTTTTTT
CDR3 protein: CASSGSSEKLFF
J gene: TRBJ1-4
clone size: -
V gene: TRBV9
D gene: -

CDR3 DNA: TGTGCCAGTAGTATAGATCCTAGGGGGACTGAAGCTTTCTTT
CDR3 protein: CASSIDPRGTEAFF
J gene: TRBJ1-1
clone size: -
V gene: TRBV19
D gene: -

CDR3 DNA: TGCAGTGCTACACCGTATCGGGGCTCATCAAAAAAGCAGCAGTTCTTC
CDR3 protein: CSATPYRGSSKKQQFF
J gene: TRBJ2-1
clone size: -
V gene: TRBV20-1
D gene: -

CDR3 DNA: TGTGCCAGCAGTGAAGCGGTCGCCTACGAGCAGTACTTC
CDR3 protein: CASSEAVAYEQYF
J gene: TRBJ2-7
clone size: -
V gene: TRBV2
D gene: -

CDR3 DNA: TGTGCCAGCAGACTCGACGGGCTATACAATGAGCAGTTCTTC
CDR3 protein: CASRLDGLYNEQFF
J gene: TRBJ2-1
clone size: -
V gene: TRBV2
D gene: -

CDR3 DNA: TGCAGTGCCACAACACAGGGGTTCGGCGAGCAGTACTTC
CDR3 protein: CSATTQGFGEQYF
J gene: TRBJ2-7
clone size: -
V gene: TRBV20-1
D gene: TRBD1

CDR3 DNA: TGTGCCAGCAGCGTAGGGGGTTCCTACAATGAGCAGTTCTTC
CDR3 protein: CASSVGGSYNEQFF
J gene: TRBJ2-1
clone size: -
V gene: TRBV9
D gene: -

CDR3 DNA: TGTGCCAGCAGCCCCGAGGGCGGGGTCAGCTCCTACGAGCAGTACTTC
CDR3 protein: CASSPEGGVSSYEQYF
J gene: TRBJ2-7
clone size: -
V gene: TRBV7-6
D gene: -

CDR3 DNA: TGCAGTGCTAGAGGGCGGAATCAGCCCCAGCATTTT
CDR3 protein: CSARGRNQPQHF
J gene: TRBJ1-5
clone size: -
V gene: TRBV20-1
D gene: -

CDR3 DNA: TGTGCCAGCAGCCCCGGAGGGACCTACTATGGCTACACCTTC
CDR3 protein: CASSPGGTYYGYTF
J gene: TRBJ1-2
clone size: -
V gene: TRBV7-9
D gene: -

CDR3 DNA: TGTGCCAGCAGCTCGCCGGGGCTGGCCTCCTACGAGCAGTACTTC
CDR3 protein: CASSSPGLASYEQYF
J gene: TRBJ2-7
clone size: -
V gene: TRBV13
D gene: -

CDR3 DNA: TGTGCCAGCAGTTACTCTGGGGTGGGGGCAGATACGCAGTATTTT
CDR3 protein: CASSYSGVGADTQYF
J gene: TRBJ2-3
clone size: -
V gene: TRBV6-5
D gene: -